This T cell receptor (beta chain) was observed in a study of T cell responses to AZD1222 COVID-19 vaccine. Study-level results: Researchers report vaccine-associated CD4 TCRs spanning spike, with dominance at 160-218 and 743-854. Increases in Spike-specific TCR breadth and depth were seen after two AZD1222 doses.

CDR3 length: 13 residues. From germline, CDR1 is SGHNT and CDR2 YYREEE (reference sequence). Trimming cost V 3 bases and J 6 bases, with 13 bases left between them. The protocol was immunoSEQ multiplex PCR, while the TCRdb copy is restricted to in-frame clones and leaves out a portion. The data contain around 80,000 clones, approximately 91% of them singletons. In its sample, this clone was seen once. Its antigen is not identified. Distinct nucleotide sequences in the sample also encode this CDR3. The sequence derives from an adult in good health. The sequences come from peripheral blood, collected on day 0 of AZD1222 vaccination. The rearrangement joins TRBV5-4 to TRBJ2-7; either TRBD1 or TRBD2 may supply D (5 bases each). CDR3 DNA sequence: TGTGCCAGCAGCTGGGACCCCTTCCTCGAGCAGTACTTC. Protein sequence: CASSWDPFLEQYF.